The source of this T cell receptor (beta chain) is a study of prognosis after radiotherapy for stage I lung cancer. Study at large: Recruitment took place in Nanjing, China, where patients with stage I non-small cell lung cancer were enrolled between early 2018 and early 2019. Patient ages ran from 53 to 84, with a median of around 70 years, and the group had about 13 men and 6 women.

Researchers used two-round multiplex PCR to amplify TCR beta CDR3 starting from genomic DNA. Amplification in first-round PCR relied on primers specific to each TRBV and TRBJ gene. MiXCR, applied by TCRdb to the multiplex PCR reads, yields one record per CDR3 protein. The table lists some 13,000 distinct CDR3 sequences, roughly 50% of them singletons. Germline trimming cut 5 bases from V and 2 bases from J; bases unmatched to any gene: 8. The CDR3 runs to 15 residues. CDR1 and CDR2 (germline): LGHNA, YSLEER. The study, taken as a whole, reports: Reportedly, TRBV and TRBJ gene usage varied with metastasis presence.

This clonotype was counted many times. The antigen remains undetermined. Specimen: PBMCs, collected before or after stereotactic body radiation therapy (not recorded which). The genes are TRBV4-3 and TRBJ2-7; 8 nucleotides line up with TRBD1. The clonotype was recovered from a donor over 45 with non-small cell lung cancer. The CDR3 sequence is CASSIQTGETYEQYF. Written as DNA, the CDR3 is TGCGCCAGCAGCATTCAGACAGGGGAAACCTACGAGCAGTACTTC.